Presented here are 16 T cell receptor beta chains from one specimen sequenced in a study of blood T cell repertoires in COVID-19. Assay used: immunoSEQ multiplex PCR; TCRdb lists only in-frame clones, some missing. The sample records hundreds of thousands of clones, about nine tenths being singletons. The source material was peripheral blood. These receptors came from a woman aged 18 to 35 with acute or convalescent COVID-19.

Here the CDR3 DNA reads TGTGCCAGCAGTTTGATCGGAGATACGCAGTATTTT. Residues: CASSLIGDTQYF. The chain joins TRBV12-3 or TRBV12-4 to TRBJ2-3, with no clear D. The CDR3 covers 12 residues. V lost 3 bases and J lost 5, with 6 bases in between.

This chain links TRBV6-2 or TRBV6-3 with TRBJ1-6; perhaps TRBD1 as D (5 bases). The CDR3 covers 16 residues. The V and J ends lost 2 bases and 0 bases respectively, with 8 bases between them. Germline V lookup: CDR1 MNHEY, CDR2 SVGEGT. CDR3 nucleotides: TGTGCCAGCAGTTACGGGGGGAACTCCTATAATTCACCCCTCCACTTT. This gives the protein CASSYGGNSYNSPLHF.

The chain joins TRBV4-2 to TRBJ1-2; perhaps TRBD1 as D (5 bases). The V end was cut by 4 bases, the J end by 3 bases, with 18 bases between. The CDR3 loop spans 16 amino acids. Germline CDR1 LGHNA, CDR2 YNFKEQ. The CDR3 protein is CASSPPAGVSYYGYTF. The CDR3 DNA is TGTGCCAGCAGCCCCCCAGCGGGGGTGAGTTACTATGGCTACACCTTC.

The chain is built from TRBV9 and TRBJ1-6; TRBD1 agrees at 7 bases. Per the germline V gene, CDR1 is SGDLS and CDR2 is YYNGEE. The CDR3 has 14 amino acids. V shed 5 bases, J shed 8 bases, and the junction held 7 bases outside the gene matches. This chain's CDR3 is CASSLRQGYSPLHF. In DNA, the CDR3 is TGTGCCAGCAGTTTGCGACAGGGATATTCACCCCTCCACTTT.

The genes are TRBV5-5 and TRBJ1-5; no clear D. Germline CDR1 reads SGHKS; CDR2 reads YYEKEE (reference sequence). CDR3 length: 15 amino acids. V was cut by 9 bases and J by 0 bases, with 16 bases left in between. The CDR3 region has the DNA TGTGCCACTAACCCTCCCCCGGTTAGCAATCAGCCCCAGCATTTT. Its protein product is CATNPPPVSNQPQHF.

The V and J genes are TRBV6-2 or TRBV6-3 and TRBJ1-5; D is possibly TRBD1 (6 bases). From germline, CDR1 is MNHEY and CDR2 SVGEGT. This CDR3 has 15 amino acids. V dropped 2 bases and J dropped 4 bases, with 12 bases sitting between them. In DNA form, the CDR3 reads TGTGCCAGCAGTTACGTAGGGACATCTAATCAGCCCCAGCATTTT. As protein: CASSYVGTSNQPQHF.

The chain uses TRBV5-1 and TRBJ2-1, with D perhaps TRBD2 (5 bases). This CDR3 is built from 17 residues. CDR1 is SGHRS, CDR2 YFSETQ, per germline. Trimming removed 2 bases at V and 0 bases at J, with 15 bases between. The CDR3 nucleotides are TGCGCCAGCAGCTTAGACGGTACTAGGAGCTCCTACAATGAGCAGTTCTTC. Translated: CASSLDGTRSSYNEQFF.

The V gene is TRBV10-3, the J gene TRBJ1-3; a weak D match, TRBD1 (6 bases). This CDR3 is built from 15 residues. Trimming removed 4 bases at V and 4 bases at J, with 14 bases between. Germline V CDR1 and CDR2: ENHRY, SYGVKD. The CDR3, as DNA: TGTGCCATCAGTGGCCTCCCAGGGGACGGAAACACCATATATTTT. Its protein is CAISGLPGDGNTIYF.

The genes are TRBV6-2 or TRBV6-3 and TRBJ1-1, with unresolved D. This CDR3 contains 13 residues. V was clipped by 4 bases and J by 2 bases, with 8 bases between them. CDR1 is MNHEY, CDR2 SVGEGT, per germline. The CDR3 protein is CASSWLVNTEAFF. Written as DNA, the CDR3 is TGTGCCAGCAGTTGGCTGGTAAACACTGAAGCTTTCTTT.

The chain employs TRBV6-5 and TRBJ1-5; tentatively, D is TRBD1 (5 bases). V lost 0 bases and J lost 3, with 12 bases in between. The germline V gene encodes CDR1 MNHEY and CDR2 SVGAGI. CDR3 length: 16 residues. For the CDR3, the DNA is TGTGCCAGCAGTTACTCGAGTGACAGAGCCAATCAGCCCCAGCATTTT. Translated, it gives CASSYSSDRANQPQHF.

This clone was counted a single time. The V and J genes are TRBV5-1 and TRBJ1-1, with TRBD1 identical over 10 bases. Trimming at V came to 3 bases and at J to 4 bases, leaving 12 bases not matched to a gene. There are 17 residues in the CDR3. Per the germline V gene, CDR1 is SGHRS and CDR2 is YFSETQ. CDR3 protein: CASSYYLPGQGSTEAFF. CDR3 DNA: TGCGCCAGCAGCTATTACTTACCGGGACAGGGGAGCACTGAAGCTTTCTTT.

V gene TRBV10-3 combines with J gene TRBJ2-1; 8 bases map to TRBD2. Germline V gene data show CDR1 as ENHRY and CDR2 as SYGVKD. V was clipped by 5 bases and J by 2 bases; unmatched bases: 8. This CDR3 comprises 16 residues. The CDR3 DNA is TGTGCCATCAGTCCCCGGGGAGCGGGGGCCTACAATGAGCAGTTCTTC. It translates to CAISPRGAGAYNEQFF.

This chain joins TRBV30 and TRBJ1-6; 9 nucleotides match TRBD1. V shed 4 bases, J shed 7 bases, and the junction held 8 bases outside the gene matches. The CDR3 runs to 15 residues. Germline V gives CDR1 GTSNPN, CDR2 SVGIG (reference sequence). The CDR3 sequence is CAWTQQGAGNSPLHF. The CDR3, as DNA: TGTGCCTGGACACAACAGGGGGCAGGGAATTCACCCCTCCACTTT.

The CDR3, as DNA: TGTGCCAGCAGCTTGGAAGGGGGGGGACGGTCCTACGAGCAGTACTTC. This gives the protein CASSLEGGGRSYEQYF. The V call is TRBV5-8, the J call TRBJ2-7, with D possibly TRBD2 on 7 matching bases. The CDR3 has 16 amino acids. The V end lost 0 bases, the J end lost 1 base, and 14 bases lay between the germline ends. The germline gives CDR1 SGHTS, CDR2 YDEGEE.

The rearrangement links TRBV4-2 to TRBJ2-5; the match to TRBD2 covers 9 bases. The CDR3 contains 17 residues. After removal of 2 bases from V and 4 bases from J, the junction contained 11 bases not matched to a gene. Germline values: CDR1 LGHNA, CDR2 YNFKEQ. CDR3 amino acids: CASSQPIIAGEGETQYF. CDR3 sequence (DNA): TGTGCCAGCAGCCAACCAATCATAGCGGGGGAGGGAGAGACCCAGTACTTC.

The chain employs TRBV6-5 and TRBJ1-2; the D gene is possibly TRBD1 (6 bases). Trimming left V 2 bases short and J 8 bases short, with 18 bases between. The V gene's germline CDR1 is MNHEY and CDR2 SVGAGI. The CDR3 consists of 15 residues. The CDR3 DNA follows: TGTGCCAGCAGTTACACAGCCGGGGGGCGCGGGGGCTACACCTTC. It encodes CASSYTAGGRGGYTF.